Listed here are 2 T cell receptor beta chains from one sample, sequenced in a study of cytomegalovirus exposure and HLA in healthy donors. It was with 60 Vbeta and 13 Jbeta primers that the PCR ran. The protocol was immunoSEQ multiplex PCR, while the TCRdb copy is restricted to in-frame clones and leaves out a portion. The table records approximately 150,000 clones, around 81% of them present only once. The source material was PBMCs. Receptors were obtained from a woman between 40 and 55 years old in good health and CMV-seronegative.

The V and J genes are TRBV29-1 and TRBJ2-3; 13 bases are a match to TRBD2. The CDR3 consists of 16 residues. Germline values: CDR1 SQVTM, CDR2 ANQGSEA. Trimming at V came to 7 bases and at J to 5 bases, leaving 12 bases not matched to a gene. In DNA, the CDR3 is TGCAGCGGTATCATACTAGCGGGAGGGCCGATAGATACGCAGTATTTT. Its protein is CSGIILAGGPIDTQYF.

This rearrangement joins TRBV9 to TRBJ2-7, with 8 bases lining up with TRBD2. The CDR3 covers 16 residues. The V and J ends lost 2 bases and 6 bases, in that order; junction bases with no gene match: 13. Germline-derived CDR1 and CDR2 are SGDLS and YYNGEE. The CDR3 nucleotides read TGTGCCAGCAGCGTCCGGGCGGTAGCGGGATCCGGCGAGCAGTACTTC. Amino acids: CASSVRAVAGSGEQYF.